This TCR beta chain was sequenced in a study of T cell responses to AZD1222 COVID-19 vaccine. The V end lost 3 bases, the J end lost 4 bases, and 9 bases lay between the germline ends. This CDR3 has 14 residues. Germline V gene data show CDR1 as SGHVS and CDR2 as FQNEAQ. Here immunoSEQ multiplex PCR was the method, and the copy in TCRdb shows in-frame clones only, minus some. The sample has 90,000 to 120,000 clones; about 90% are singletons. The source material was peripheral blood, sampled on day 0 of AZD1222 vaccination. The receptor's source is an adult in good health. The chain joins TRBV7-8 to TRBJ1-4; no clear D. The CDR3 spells CASSFQVVNEKLFF. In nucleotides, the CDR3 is TGTGCCAGCAGCTTCCAGGTGGTTAATGAAAAACTGTTTTTT.